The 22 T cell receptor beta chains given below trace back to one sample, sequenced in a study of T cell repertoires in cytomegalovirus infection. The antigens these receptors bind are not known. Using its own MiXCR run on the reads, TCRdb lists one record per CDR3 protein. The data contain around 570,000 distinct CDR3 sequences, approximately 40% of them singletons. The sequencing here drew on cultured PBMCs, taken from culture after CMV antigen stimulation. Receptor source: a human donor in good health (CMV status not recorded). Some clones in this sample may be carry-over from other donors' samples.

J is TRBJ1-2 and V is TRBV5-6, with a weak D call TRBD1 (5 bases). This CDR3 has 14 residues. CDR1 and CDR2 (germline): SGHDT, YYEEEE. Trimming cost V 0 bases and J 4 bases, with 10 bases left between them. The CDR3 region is CASSLAGNRYGYTF. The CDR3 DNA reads TGTGCCAGCAGCTTGGCAGGGAACCGCTATGGCTACACCTTC. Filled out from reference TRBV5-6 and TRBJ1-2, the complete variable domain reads DAGVTQSPTHLIKTRGQQVTLRCSPKSGHDTVSWYQQALGQGPQFIFQYYEEEERQRGNFPDRFSGHQFPNYSSELNVNALLLGDSALYLCASSLAGNRYGYTFGSGTRLTVV.

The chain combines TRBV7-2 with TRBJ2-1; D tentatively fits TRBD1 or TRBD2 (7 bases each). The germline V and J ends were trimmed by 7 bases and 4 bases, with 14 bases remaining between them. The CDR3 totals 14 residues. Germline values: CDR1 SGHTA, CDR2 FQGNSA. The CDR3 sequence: CASIQGGGYNEQFF. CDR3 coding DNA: TGTGCCAGCATCCAGGGGGGGGGGTACAATGAGCAGTTCTTC.

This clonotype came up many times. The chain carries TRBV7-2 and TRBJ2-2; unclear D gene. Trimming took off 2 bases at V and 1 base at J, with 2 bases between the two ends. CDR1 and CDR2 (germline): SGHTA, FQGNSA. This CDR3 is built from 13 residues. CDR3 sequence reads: CASSLLNTGELFF. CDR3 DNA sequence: TGTGCCAGCAGCTTACTGAACACCGGGGAGCTGTTTTTT.

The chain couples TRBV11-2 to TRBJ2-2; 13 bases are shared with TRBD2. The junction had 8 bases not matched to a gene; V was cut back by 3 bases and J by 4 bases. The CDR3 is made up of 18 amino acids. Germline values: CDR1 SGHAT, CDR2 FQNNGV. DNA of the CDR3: TGTGCCAGCAGCTTGGGACTAGCGGGACCTAGAAGCACCGGGGAGCTGTTTTTT. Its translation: CASSLGLAGPRSTGELFF.

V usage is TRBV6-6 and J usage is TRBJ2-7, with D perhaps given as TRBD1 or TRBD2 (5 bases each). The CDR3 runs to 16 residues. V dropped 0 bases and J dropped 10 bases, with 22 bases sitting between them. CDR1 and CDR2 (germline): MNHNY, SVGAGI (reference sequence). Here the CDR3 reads CASSYSEGLRTAVQYF. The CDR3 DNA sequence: TGTGCCAGCAGTTACTCTGAGGGGTTGCGGACGGCAGTCCAGTACTTC.

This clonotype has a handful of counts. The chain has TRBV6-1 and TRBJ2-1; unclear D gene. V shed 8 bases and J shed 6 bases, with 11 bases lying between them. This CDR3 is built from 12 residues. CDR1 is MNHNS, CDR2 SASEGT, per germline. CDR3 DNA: TGTGCCAGCGAAAGCCAGCCCAATGAGCAGTTCTTC. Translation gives CASESQPNEQFF.

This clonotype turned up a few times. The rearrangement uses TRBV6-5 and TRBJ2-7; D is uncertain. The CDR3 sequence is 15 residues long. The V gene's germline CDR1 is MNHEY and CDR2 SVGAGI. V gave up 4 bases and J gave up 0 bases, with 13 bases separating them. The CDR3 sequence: CASSSPAGGSYEQYF. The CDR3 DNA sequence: TGTGCCAGCAGTTCCCCGGCAGGCGGCTCCTACGAGCAGTACTTC.

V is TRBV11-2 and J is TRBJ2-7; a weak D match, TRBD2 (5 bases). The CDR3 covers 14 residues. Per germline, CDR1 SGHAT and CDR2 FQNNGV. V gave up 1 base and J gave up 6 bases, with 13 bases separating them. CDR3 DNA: TGTGCCAGCAGCTTAGTGATGGGAGAGGGCGAGCAGTACTTC. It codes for CASSLVMGEGEQYF.

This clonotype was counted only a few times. CDR3 sequence: CASSPPAGLAGGRSWEQFF. The CDR3 nucleotides read TGTGCCAGCAGCCCACCCGCGGGACTAGCGGGAGGAAGGTCGTGGGAGCAGTTCTTC. The genes are TRBV28 and TRBJ2-1; 15 bases line up with TRBD2. Germline CDR1 MDHEN, CDR2 SYDVKM. This CDR3 spans 19 amino acids. V trimming: 6 bases; J trimming: 10 bases; junction bases outside the gene matches: 19.

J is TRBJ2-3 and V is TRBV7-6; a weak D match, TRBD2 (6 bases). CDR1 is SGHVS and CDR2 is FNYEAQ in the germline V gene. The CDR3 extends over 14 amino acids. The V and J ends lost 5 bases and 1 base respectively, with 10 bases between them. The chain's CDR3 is CASSRDFRTDTQYF. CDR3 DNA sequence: TGTGCCAGCAGCCGGGACTTCCGCACAGATACGCAGTATTTT.

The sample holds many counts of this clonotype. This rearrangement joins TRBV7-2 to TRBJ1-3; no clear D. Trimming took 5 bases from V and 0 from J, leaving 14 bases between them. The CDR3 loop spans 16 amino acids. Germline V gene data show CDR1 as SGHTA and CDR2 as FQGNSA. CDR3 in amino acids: CASSGTRTVSGNTIYF. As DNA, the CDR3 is TGTGCCAGCAGCGGAACCCGTACTGTCTCTGGAAACACCATATATTTT. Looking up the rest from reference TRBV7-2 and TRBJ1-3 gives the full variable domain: GAGVSQSPSNKVTEKGKDVELRCDPISGHTALYWYRQSLGQGLEFLIYFQGNSAPDKSGLPSDRFSAERTGGSVSTLTIQRTQQEDSAVYLCASSGTRTVSGNTIYFGEGSWLTVV.

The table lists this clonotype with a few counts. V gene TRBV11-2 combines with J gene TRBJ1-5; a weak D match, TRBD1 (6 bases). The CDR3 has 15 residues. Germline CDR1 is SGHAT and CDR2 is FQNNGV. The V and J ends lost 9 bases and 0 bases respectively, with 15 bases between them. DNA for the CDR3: TGTGCCAGTTCCCGGGGGGCATTTAGCAATCAGCCCCAGCATTTT. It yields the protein CASSRGAFSNQPQHF.

The CDR3: CASSPGRASHTDTQYF. In DNA, the CDR3 is TGTGCCAGCAGCCCCGGAAGGGCGTCCCACACAGATACGCAGTATTTT. The chain links TRBV11-3 to TRBJ2-3; D remains unclear. The CDR3 extends over 16 amino acids. Trimming took 5 bases from V and 2 from J, leaving 17 bases between them. Germline lookup yields CDR1 SGHNT and CDR2 YENEEA.

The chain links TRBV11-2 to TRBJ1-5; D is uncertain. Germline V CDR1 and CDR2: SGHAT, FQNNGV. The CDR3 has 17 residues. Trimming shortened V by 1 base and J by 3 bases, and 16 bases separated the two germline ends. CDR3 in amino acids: CASSLVGGFSNNQPQHF. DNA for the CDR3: TGTGCCAGCAGCTTAGTTGGAGGGTTCTCTAACAATCAGCCCCAGCATTTT.

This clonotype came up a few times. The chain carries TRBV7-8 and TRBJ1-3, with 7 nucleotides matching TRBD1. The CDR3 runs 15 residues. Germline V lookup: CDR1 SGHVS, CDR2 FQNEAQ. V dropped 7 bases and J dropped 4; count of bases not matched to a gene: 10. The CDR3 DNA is TGTGCCAGCACCCCAGGGGGGGCGGGAGGAAACACCATATATTTT. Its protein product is CASTPGGAGGNTIYF.

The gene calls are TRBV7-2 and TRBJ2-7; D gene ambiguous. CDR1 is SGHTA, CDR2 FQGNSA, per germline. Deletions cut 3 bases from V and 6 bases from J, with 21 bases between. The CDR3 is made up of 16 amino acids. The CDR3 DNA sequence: TGTGCCAGCAGCTTTCTGTTTTTCAGGCTTCTTGGCGAGCAGTACTTC. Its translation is CASSFLFFRLLGEQYF.

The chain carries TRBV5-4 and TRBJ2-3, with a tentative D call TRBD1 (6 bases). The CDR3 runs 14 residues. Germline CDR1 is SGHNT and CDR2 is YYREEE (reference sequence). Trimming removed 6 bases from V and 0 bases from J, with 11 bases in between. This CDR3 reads CASTGQPSTDTQYF. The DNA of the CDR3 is TGTGCCAGCACTGGACAGCCCAGCACAGATACGCAGTATTTT.

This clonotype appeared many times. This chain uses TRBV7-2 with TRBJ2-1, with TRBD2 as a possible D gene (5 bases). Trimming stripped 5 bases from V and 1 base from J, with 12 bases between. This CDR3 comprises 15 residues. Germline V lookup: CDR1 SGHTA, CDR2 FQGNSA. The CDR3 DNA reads TGTGCCAGCAGCCCAGCGGTTAGGTCCTACAATGAGCAGTTCTTC. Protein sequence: CASSPAVRSYNEQFF.

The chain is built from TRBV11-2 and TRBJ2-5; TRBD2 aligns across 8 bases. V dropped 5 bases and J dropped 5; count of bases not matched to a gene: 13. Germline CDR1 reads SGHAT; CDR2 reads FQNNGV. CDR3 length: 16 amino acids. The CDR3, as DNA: TGTGCCAGCAGCCCGGGGGACGCCCCGGGAGGGGAGACCCAGTACTTC. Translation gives CASSPGDAPGGETQYF.

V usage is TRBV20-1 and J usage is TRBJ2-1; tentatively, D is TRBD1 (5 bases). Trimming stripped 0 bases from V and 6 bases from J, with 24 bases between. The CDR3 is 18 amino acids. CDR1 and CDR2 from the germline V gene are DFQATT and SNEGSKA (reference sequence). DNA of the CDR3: TGCAGTGCTAGAGATCCGCCAGGGCAGACAGCTAGGGTCAATGAGCAGTTCTTC. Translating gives CSARDPPGQTARVNEQFF.

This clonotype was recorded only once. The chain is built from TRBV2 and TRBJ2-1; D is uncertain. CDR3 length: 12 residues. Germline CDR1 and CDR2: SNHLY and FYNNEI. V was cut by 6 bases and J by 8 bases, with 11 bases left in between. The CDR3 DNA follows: TGTGCCAGCAGCAGGACGGTCGATGAGCAGTTCTTC. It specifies CASSRTVDEQFF.

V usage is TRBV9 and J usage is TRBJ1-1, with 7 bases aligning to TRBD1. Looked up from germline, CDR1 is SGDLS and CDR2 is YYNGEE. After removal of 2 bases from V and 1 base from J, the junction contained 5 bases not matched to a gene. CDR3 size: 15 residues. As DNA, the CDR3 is TGTGCCAGCAGCGTCGGGGGACAGACGAACACTGAAGCTTTCTTT. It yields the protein CASSVGGQTNTEAFF.